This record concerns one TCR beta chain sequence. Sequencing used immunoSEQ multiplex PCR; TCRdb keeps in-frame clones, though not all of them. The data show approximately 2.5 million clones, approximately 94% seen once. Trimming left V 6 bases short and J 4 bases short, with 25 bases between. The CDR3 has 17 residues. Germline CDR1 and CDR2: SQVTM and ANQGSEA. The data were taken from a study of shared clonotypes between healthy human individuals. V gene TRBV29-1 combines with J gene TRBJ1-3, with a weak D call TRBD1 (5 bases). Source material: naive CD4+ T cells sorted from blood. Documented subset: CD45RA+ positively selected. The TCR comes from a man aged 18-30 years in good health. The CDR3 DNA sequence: TGCAGCGTCGGAGAGTCCGGGACCTCAGCGGGGGGAAACACCATATATTTT. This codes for CSVGESGTSAGGNTIYF.